This T cell receptor beta chain derives from a study of blood T cells in healthy people across ages. Combining a sample-barcoded 5' primer with a J-beta primer mix, a second PCR ran for roughly 6 to 11 cycles. Each CDR3 protein gets one entry after TCRdb re-called the 5' RACE reads with MiXCR. This sample carries 850,000 to 1,300,000 distinct CDR3 sequences, around 43% of them seen once, and the ten largest clones take approximately 17%. The clonotype originates from a woman aged 60-75 years in good health. Material for sequencing was blood.

The CDR3 DNA follows: TGTGCCAGCAGCAAGTCCGGGGGCAGCGAGCAGTACTTC. This codes for CASSKSGGSEQYF. The chain has TRBV28 and TRBJ2-5; D possibly uses TRBD1 or TRBD2 (6 bases each). The end of the DNA is better explained by TRBJ2-7, so the J call may be wrong. There are 13 residues in the CDR3. Germline loops: CDR1 MDHEN, CDR2 SYDVKM.